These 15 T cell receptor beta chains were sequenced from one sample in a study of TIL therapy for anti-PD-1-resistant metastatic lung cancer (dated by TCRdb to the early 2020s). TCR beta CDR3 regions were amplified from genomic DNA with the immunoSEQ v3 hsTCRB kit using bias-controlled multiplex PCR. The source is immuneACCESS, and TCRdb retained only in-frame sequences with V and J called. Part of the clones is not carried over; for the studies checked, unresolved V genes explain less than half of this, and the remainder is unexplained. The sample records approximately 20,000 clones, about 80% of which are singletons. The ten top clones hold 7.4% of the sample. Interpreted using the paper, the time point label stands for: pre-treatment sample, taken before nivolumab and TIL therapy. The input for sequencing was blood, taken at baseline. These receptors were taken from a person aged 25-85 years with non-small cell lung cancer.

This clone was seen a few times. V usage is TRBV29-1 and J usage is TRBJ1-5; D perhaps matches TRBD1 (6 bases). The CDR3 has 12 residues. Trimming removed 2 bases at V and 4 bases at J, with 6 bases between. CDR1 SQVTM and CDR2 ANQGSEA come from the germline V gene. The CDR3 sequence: CSVETGNQPQHF. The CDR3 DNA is TGCAGCGTTGAAACAGGGAATCAGCCCCAGCATTTT.

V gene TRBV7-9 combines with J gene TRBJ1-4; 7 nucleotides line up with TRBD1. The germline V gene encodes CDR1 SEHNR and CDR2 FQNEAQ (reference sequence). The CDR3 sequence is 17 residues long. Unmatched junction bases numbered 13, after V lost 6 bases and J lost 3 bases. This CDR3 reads CASSGQAGTSANEKLFF. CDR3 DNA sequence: TGTGCCAGCAGTGGACAGGCGGGGACGTCGGCTAATGAAAAACTGTTTTTT.

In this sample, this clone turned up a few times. The CDR3 DNA sequence: TGTGCCAGCAGCGGGGGAAGCTCCTACAATGAGCAGTTCTTC. Encoded protein: CASSGGSSYNEQFF. The chain uses TRBV9 and TRBJ2-1; D not resolved. The ends were cut back, 3 bases at V and 0 bases at J, with 7 bases in the middle. The CDR3 has 14 amino acids. Germline lookup yields CDR1 SGDLS and CDR2 YYNGEE.

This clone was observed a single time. CDR3: CAWRTGGTDTQYF. CDR3 DNA sequence: TGTGCCTGGAGAACAGGCGGCACAGATACGCAGTATTTT. The chain joins TRBV30 to TRBJ2-3; D is possibly TRBD1 (5 bases). Germline CDR1 is GTSNPN and CDR2 is SVGIG (reference sequence). This CDR3 contains 13 residues. Trimming stripped 3 bases from V and 1 base from J, with 8 bases between.

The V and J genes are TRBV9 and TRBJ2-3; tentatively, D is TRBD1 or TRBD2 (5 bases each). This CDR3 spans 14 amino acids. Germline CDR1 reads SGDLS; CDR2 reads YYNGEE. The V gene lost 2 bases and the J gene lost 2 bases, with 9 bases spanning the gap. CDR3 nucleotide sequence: TGTGCCAGCAGCGTCCGGGACCACACAGATACGCAGTATTTT. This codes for CASSVRDHTDTQYF.

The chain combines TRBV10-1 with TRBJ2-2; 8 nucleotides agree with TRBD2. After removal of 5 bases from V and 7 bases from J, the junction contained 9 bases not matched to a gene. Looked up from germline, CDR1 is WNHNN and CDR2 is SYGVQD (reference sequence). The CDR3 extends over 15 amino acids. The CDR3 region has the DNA TGCGCCAGCAGTCCTAATCTAGCGGGTATCGGGGAGCTGTTTTTT. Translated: CASSPNLAGIGELFF.

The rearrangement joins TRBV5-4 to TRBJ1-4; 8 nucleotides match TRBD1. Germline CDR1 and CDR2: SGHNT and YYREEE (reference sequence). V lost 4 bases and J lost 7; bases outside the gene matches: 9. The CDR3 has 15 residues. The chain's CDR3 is CASSTPDRGGEKLFF. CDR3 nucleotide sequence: TGTGCCAGCAGCACTCCAGACAGGGGCGGTGAAAAACTGTTTTTT.

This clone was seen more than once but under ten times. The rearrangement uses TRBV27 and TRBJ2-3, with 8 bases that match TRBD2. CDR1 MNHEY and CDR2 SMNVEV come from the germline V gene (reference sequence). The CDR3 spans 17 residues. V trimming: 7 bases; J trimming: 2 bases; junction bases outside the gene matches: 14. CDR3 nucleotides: TGTGCCAGCACCCCCCGAGGGCGGGGGGCCTTCACAGATACGCAGTATTTT. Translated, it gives CASTPRGRGAFTDTQYF.

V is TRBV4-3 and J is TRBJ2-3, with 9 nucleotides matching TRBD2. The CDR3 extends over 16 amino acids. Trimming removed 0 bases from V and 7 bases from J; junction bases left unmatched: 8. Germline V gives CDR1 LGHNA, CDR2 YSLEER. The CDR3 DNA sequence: TGCGCCAGCAGCCAAGATGGGCTAGCGGGGAGGTATACGCAGTATTTT. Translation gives CASSQDGLAGRYTQYF.

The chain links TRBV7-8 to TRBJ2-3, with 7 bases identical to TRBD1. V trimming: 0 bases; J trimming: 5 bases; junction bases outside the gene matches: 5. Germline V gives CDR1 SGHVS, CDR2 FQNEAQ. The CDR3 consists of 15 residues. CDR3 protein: CASSLAAGGQDTQYF. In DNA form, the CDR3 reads TGTGCCAGCAGCTTAGCCGCAGGGGGACAAGATACGCAGTATTTT.

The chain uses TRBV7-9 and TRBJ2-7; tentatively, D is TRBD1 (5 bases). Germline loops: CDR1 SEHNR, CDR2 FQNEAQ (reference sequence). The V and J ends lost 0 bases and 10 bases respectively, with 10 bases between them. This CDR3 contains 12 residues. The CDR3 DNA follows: TGTGCCAGCAGCTTAGCCGCGGACAAACAGTACTTC. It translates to CASSLAADKQYF.

Here the CDR3 reads CASTLSGQLFTDTQYF. The CDR3, as DNA: TGTGCCAGTACCCTATCCGGGCAGCTTTTCACAGATACGCAGTATTTT. V and J are TRBV19 and TRBJ2-3; D uncertain. The CDR3 has 16 amino acids. Trimming stripped 7 bases from V and 2 bases from J, with 19 bases between. Per germline, CDR1 LNHDA and CDR2 SQIVND (reference sequence).

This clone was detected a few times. The CDR3 loop is CASSHQGAATEAFF. The CDR3 bases are TGTGCCAGCAGCCACCAGGGGGCTGCCACTGAAGCTTTCTTT. The V gene is TRBV16, the J gene TRBJ1-1, with TRBD1 identical over 8 bases. The germline gives CDR1 KGHSY, CDR2 FQNENV. The CDR3 contains 14 residues. With V trimmed by 3 bases and J by 4 bases, 4 bases remained unmatched.

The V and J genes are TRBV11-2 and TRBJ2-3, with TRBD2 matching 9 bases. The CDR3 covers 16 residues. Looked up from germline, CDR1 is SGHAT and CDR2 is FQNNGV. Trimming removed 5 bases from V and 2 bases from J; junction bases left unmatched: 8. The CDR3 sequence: CASSPLAGGHTDTQYF. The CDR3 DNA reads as TGTGCCAGCAGCCCCCTGGCGGGAGGGCACACAGATACGCAGTATTTT.

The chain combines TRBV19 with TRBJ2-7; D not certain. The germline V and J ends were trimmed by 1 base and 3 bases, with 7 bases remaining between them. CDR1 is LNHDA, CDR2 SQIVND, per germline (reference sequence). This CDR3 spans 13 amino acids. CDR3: CASSIVSDYEQYF. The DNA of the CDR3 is TGTGCCAGTAGTATAGTGTCAGACTACGAGCAGTACTTC.